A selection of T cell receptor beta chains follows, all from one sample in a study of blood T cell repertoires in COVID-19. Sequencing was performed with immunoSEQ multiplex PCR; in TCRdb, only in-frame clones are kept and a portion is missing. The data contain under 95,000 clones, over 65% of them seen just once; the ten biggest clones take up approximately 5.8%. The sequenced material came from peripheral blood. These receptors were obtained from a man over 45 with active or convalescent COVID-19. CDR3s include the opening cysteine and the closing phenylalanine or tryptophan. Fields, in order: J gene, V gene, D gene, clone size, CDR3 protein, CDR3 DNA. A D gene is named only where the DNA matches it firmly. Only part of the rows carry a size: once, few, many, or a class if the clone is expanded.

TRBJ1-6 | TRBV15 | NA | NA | CATSRGQISYNSPLHF | TGTGCCACCAGCAGAGGACAGATCTCCTATAATTCACCCCTCCACTTT
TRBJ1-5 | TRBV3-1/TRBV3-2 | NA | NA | CASSQGKGTYQPQHF | TGTGCCAGCAGCCAAGGAAAGGGGACTTATCAGCCCCAGCATTTT
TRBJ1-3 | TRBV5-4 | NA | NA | CASSLEPGVANTIYF | TGTGCCAGCAGCTTGGAACCGGGGGTGGCAAACACCATATATTTT
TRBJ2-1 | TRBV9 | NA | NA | CASSPRGSSYNEQFF | TGTGCCAGCAGCCCCCGGGGGAGCTCCTACAATGAGCAGTTCTTC
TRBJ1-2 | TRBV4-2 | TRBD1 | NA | CASSQEVGGAWYGYTF | TGTGCCAGCAGCCAAGAGGTAGGGGGCGCTTGGTATGGCTACACCTTC
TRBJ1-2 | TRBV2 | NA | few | CASRDYGANYGYTF | TGTGCCAGCAGAGATTATGGAGCTAACTATGGCTACACCTTC
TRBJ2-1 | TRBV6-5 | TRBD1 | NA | CASSLQGRQFF | TGTGCCAGCAGTCTACAGGGGAGACAGTTCTTC
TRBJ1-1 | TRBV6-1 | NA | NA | CASSGLGGRMVTEAFF | TGTGCCAGCAGTGGGCTCGGGGGGCGGATGGTCACTGAAGCTTTCTTT
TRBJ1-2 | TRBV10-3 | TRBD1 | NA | CAIRDAGTGHYGYTF | TGTGCCATCAGGGATGCCGGGACAGGGCACTATGGCTACACCTTC
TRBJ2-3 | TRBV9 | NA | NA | CASSVSSPLRDTQYF | TGTGCCAGCAGCGTATCTAGCCCCCTGAGAGATACGCAGTATTTT
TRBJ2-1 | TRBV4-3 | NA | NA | CASSQVLKYNEQFF | TGCGCCAGCAGCCAAGTATTAAAATACAATGAGCAGTTCTTC
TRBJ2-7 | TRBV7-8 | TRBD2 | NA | CASSWTLAGGPYEQYF | TGTGCCAGCAGCTGGACACTAGCGGGGGGGCCCTACGAGCAGTACTTC
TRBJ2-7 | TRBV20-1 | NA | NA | CSARDLTAQYF | TGCAGTGCTAGAGATCTGACTGCCCAGTACTTC
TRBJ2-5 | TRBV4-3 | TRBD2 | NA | CASSHGLAGDQETQYF | TGCGCCAGCAGTCACGGACTAGCGGGGGATCAAGAGACCCAGTACTTC
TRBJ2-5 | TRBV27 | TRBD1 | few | CASSAGTGGGKTQYF | TGTGCCAGCAGTGCAGGGACAGGGGGCGGGAAGACCCAGTACTTC
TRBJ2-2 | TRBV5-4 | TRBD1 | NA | CASSSDREIRGTGELFF | TGTGCCAGCAGCTCCGACAGGGAGATTAGAGGGACCGGGGAGCTGTTTTTT
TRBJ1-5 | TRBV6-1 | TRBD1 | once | CASSDTLTGGFNQPQHF | TGTGCCAGCAGTGATACTCTGACAGGGGGTTTCAATCAGCCCCAGCATTTT
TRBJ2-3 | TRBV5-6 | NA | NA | CASSLGEPSNTQYF | TGTGCCAGCAGCTTGGGTGAACCGAGCAATACGCAGTATTTT
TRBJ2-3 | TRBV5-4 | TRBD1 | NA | CASSSKDRTQTDTQYF | TGTGCCAGCAGCTCCAAGGACAGGACACAGACAGATACGCAGTATTTT
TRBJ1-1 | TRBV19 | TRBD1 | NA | CASSAQGAAEAFF | TGTGCCAGTAGTGCACAGGGGGCCGCTGAAGCTTTCTTT
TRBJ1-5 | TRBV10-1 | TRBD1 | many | CASSESGTGSEGDQPQHF | TGCGCCAGCAGTGAGTCCGGGACAGGGTCGGAGGGGGATCAGCCCCAGCATTTT
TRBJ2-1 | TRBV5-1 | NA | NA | CASSPRSNTPANEQFF | TGCGCCAGCAGCCCCAGGTCGAATACGCCCGCCAATGAGCAGTTCTTC
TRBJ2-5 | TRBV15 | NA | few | CATSSPPGVETQYF | TGTGCCACCAGCAGCCCCCCGGGGGTAGAGACCCAGTACTTC
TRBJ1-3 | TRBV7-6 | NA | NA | CASSLGALRGNTIYF | TGTGCCAGCAGCTTAGGGGCCCTCCGCGGAAACACCATATATTTT
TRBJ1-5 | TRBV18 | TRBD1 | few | CASSTGASNQPQHF | TGTGCCAGCTCCACAGGGGCTAGCAATCAGCCCCAGCATTTT
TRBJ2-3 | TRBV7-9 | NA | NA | CASHPSGSADTQYF | TGTGCCAGCCATCCCTCGGGATCGGCAGATACGCAGTATTTT
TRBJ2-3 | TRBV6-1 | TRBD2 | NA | CASREDKAGRGDTQYF | TGTGCCAGCAGAGAAGACAAAGCGGGGCGAGGAGATACGCAGTATTTT
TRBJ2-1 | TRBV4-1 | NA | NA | CASSQNLGAGQSSYNEQFF | TGCGCCAGCAGCCAGAACCTCGGGGCGGGACAGAGCTCCTACAATGAGCAGTTCTTC
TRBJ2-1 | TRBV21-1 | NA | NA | CASSKESVSPYNEQFF | TGTGCCAGCAGCAAAGAGTCGGTTTCACCCTACAATGAGCAGTTCTTC
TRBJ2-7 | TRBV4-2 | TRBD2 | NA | CASSRGAGGDEQYF | TGTGCCAGCAGCCGGGGAGCGGGGGGGGATGAGCAGTACTTC
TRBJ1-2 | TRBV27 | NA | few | CASSLGAKRGYTF | TGTGCCAGCAGTTTAGGGGCCAAGAGAGGCTACACCTTC
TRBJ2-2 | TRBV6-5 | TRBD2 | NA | CASSSGLARTGELFF | TGTGCCAGCAGCTCCGGACTAGCGAGGACCGGGGAGCTGTTTTTT
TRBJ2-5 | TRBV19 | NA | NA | CASSIRGETQYF | TGTGCCAGTAGTATCCGAGGGGAGACCCAGTACTTC
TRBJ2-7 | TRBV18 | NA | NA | CASSPSAGRGEQYF | TGTGCCAGCTCACCTTCGGCAGGGCGGGGTGAGCAGTACTTC
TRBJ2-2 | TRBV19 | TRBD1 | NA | CASSPDRGWGELFF | TGTGCCAGTAGTCCCGACAGGGGATGGGGGGAGCTGTTTTTT
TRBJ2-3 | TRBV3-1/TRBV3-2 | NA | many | CASSQAYPWQGSADTQYF | TGTGCCAGCAGCCAAGCCTATCCCTGGCAGGGAAGCGCAGATACGCAGTATTTT
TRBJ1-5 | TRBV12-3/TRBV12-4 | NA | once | CATKAESNQPQHF | TGTGCCACCAAGGCGGAAAGCAATCAGCCCCAGCATTTT
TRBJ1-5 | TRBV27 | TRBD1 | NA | CASSARTGGNQPQHF | TGTGCCAGCAGTGCAAGGACAGGGGGAAATCAGCCCCAGCATTTT
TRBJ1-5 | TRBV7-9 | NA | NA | CASSLAAVQPQHF | TGTGCCAGCAGCTTAGCGGCAGTTCAGCCCCAGCATTTT
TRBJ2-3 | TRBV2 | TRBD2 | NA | CASRGTIPTDTQYF | TGTGCCAGCAGGGGGACTATCCCCACAGATACGCAGTATTTT
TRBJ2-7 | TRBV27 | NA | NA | CASSLGGLGGEQYF | TGTGCCAGCAGTTTAGGCGGCTTGGGGGGCGAGCAGTACTTC
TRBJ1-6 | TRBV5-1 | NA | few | CASSLDASSYNSPLHF | TGCGCCAGCAGCCTGGACGCCAGCTCCTATAATTCACCCCTCCACTTT
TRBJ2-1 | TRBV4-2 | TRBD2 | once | CASSPPLAGDNEQFF | TGTGCCAGCAGCCCCCCCCTAGCGGGGGACAATGAGCAGTTCTTC
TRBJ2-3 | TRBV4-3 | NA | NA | CASSHRRLDTQYF | TGCGCCAGCAGCCACCGAAGACTTGATACGCAGTATTTT
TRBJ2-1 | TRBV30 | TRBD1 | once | CASPRTGSYNEQFF | TGTGCCTCGCCCAGGACAGGGTCCTACAATGAGCAGTTCTTC
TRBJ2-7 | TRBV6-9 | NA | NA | CASSYFRVTYEQYF | TGTGCCAGCAGTTATTTCAGGGTAACCTACGAGCAGTACTTC
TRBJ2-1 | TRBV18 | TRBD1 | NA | CASSSRDRVDNEQFF | TGTGCCAGCTCGTCCCGGGACAGGGTGGACAATGAGCAGTTCTTC
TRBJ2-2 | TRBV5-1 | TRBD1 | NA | CASSLEQGATGELFF | TGCGCCAGCAGCTTGGAACAGGGGGCCACCGGGGAGCTGTTTTTT
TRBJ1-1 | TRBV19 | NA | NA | CASTEGIVTEAFF | TGTGCCAGTACGGAGGGGATTGTGACTGAAGCTTTCTTT
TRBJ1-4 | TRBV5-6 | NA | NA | CASARRPNEKLFF | TGTGCCAGTGCACGGAGGCCTAATGAAAAACTGTTTTTT
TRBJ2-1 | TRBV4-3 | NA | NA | CASSQVGPEPYNEQFF | TGCGCCAGCAGCCAAGTTGGTCCAGAACCATACAATGAGCAGTTCTTC
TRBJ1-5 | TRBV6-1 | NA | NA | CASSKQGLGQPQHF | TGTGCCAGCAGTAAACAGGGACTAGGGCAGCCCCAGCATTTT
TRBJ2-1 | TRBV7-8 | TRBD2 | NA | CASSLLAGSSYNEQFF | TGTGCCAGCAGCTTGCTAGCGGGGAGCTCCTACAATGAGCAGTTCTTC